The source of this T cell receptor (beta chain) is a study of blood T cell repertoires in COVID-19. From germline, CDR1 is SGHTS and CDR2 YDEGEE. The length of the CDR3 is 17 residues. Trimming removed 1 base from V and 1 base from J, with 17 bases in between. Participants were aged about 18 to 95 years, lived in 24 US areas, and enrolled virtually. Measured with immunoSEQ multiplex PCR; TCRdb has only the in-frame clones, and not every one. The sample consists of 270,000 or so clones, approximately 86% of them appearing once. This TCR was recovered from a woman aged 18-29 years who had recovered from COVID-19. This chain connects TRBV5-8 to TRBJ1-2; tentative D call: TRBD1 (5 bases). The sample comprised PBMCs or T cells enriched from blood (not recorded which). The DNA for the CDR3 is TGTGCCAGCAGCTTGCCCTTCGGCGGGGCTTTTAACTATGGCTACACCTTC. Translating gives CASSLPFGGAFNYGYTF.